This T cell receptor beta chain was profiled in a study of T cells in Graves' hyperthyroidism and ophthalmopathy. Study findings and constraints: Model-based prediction identified ophthalmopathy a median roughly 5.9 months prior to its onset.

Ophthalmopathy cases met thresholds of Clinical Activity Score at least 3, NOSPECS grade at least 4 and duration under 3 months. The ends were cut back, 2 bases at V and 9 bases at J, with 8 bases in the middle. CDR1 SGHDN and CDR2 FVKESK come from the germline V gene. This CDR3 has 12 residues. The TCR beta CDR3 regions underwent amplification using RNA transcripts as the source. Carried out on the TCR CDR3, a first-round RT-PCR used the HTBI primer set. TCRdb re-called the multiplex PCR reads with MiXCR, one entry per CDR3 protein. The data contain about half a million distinct CDR3 sequences, around a fifth of them seen just once; the ten biggest clones take up about 49%. A note on this clonotype: The target antigen is unknown.

Sequencing used blood. V usage is TRBV14 and J usage is TRBJ2-1, with D possibly being TRBD1 (6 bases). The source of this sequence is a woman aged 65 to 85 with Graves' ophthalmopathy. DNA for the CDR3: TGTGCCAGCAGCCAACAGGGGTTTGAGCAGTTCTTC. This gives the protein CASSQQGFEQFF. The full variable domain, its missing parts supplied by reference TRBV14 and TRBJ2-1, is EAGVTQFPSHSVIEKGQTVTLRCDPISGHDNLYWYRRVMGKEIKFLLHFVKESKQDESGMPNNRFLAERTGGTYSTLKVQPAELEDSGVYFCASSQQGFEQFFGPGTRLTVL.